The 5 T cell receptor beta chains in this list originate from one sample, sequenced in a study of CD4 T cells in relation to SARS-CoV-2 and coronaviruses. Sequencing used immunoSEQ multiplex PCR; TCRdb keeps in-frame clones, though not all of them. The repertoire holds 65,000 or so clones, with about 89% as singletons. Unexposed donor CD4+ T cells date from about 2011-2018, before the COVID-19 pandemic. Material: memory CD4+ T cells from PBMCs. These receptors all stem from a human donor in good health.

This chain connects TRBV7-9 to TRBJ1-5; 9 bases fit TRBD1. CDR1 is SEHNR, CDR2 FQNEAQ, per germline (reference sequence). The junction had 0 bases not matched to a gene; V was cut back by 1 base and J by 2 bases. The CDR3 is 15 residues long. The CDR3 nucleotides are TGTGCCAGCAGCTTAGGGACAGGGGGCAATCAGCCCCAGCATTTT. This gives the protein CASSLGTGGNQPQHF.

For the CDR3, the DNA is TGCGCCAGCACCCTGGGATCAGAAGGTGAAAAACTGTTTTTT. Encoded protein: CASTLGSEGEKLFF. The V and J genes are TRBV5-1 and TRBJ1-4, with unresolved D. There are 14 residues in the CDR3. The germline V gene encodes CDR1 SGHRS and CDR2 YFSETQ. V was clipped by 6 bases and J by 7 bases, with 16 bases between them.

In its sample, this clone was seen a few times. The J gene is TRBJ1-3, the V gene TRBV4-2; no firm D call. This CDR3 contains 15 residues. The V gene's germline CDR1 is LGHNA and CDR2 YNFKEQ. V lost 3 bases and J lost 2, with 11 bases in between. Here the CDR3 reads CASSHPVDAGNTIYF. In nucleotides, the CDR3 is TGTGCCAGCAGCCACCCAGTGGACGCTGGAAACACCATATATTTT.

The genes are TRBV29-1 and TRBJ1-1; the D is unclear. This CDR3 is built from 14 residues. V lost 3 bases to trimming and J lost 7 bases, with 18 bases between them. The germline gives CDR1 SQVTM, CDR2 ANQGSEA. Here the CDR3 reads CSVDRTRPGVEAFF. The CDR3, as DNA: TGCAGCGTTGACCGGACCAGACCAGGCGTTGAAGCTTTCTTT.

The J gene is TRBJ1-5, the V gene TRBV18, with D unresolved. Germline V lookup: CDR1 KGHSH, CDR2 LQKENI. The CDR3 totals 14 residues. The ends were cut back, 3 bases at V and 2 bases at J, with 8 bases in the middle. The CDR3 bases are TGTGCCAGCTCACCTCAGGCCGGCAATCAGCCCCAGCATTTT. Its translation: CASSPQAGNQPQHF.